The 14 T cell receptor beta chains in this list originate from one sample, sequenced in a study of beta chain features in type 1 diabetes. Reverse transcribing all isolated RNA meant expressed TCRB transcripts were sequenced. TCRdb's copy holds only in-frame clones and misses some; the assay was immunoSEQ multiplex PCR. The table records fewer than 550,000 clones, 10% to 12% of them present only once. Sequencing used naive CD4+ T cells from blood. The receptors come from a young woman in good health.

This clone has just a few counts. The chain combines TRBV9 with TRBJ1-4, with D perhaps matching TRBD1 (5 bases). The germline gives CDR1 SGDLS, CDR2 YYNGEE. Trimming cost V 0 bases and J 11 bases, with 14 bases left between them. The CDR3 has 14 amino acids. The CDR3 reads CASSVAVSGAKLFF. Written as DNA, the CDR3 is TGTGCCAGCAGCGTAGCCGTATCCGGGGCCAAACTGTTTTTT.

This chain links TRBV7-2 with TRBJ1-2, with D unresolved. The CDR3 is made up of 13 amino acids. Trimming shortened V by 2 bases and J by 1 base, and 5 bases separated the two germline ends. Germline V gene sequence: CDR1 SGHTA, CDR2 FQGNSA. CDR3 nucleotides: TGTGCCAGCAGCTTAAAAGATAACTATGGCTACACCTTC. It translates to CASSLKDNYGYTF.

The chain combines TRBV28 with TRBJ2-5, with 8 bases fitting TRBD1. Germline V gene lookup returns CDR1 MDHEN and CDR2 SYDVKM. The CDR3 runs to 14 residues. After removal of 3 bases from V and 5 bases from J, the junction contained 5 bases not matched to a gene. CDR3 DNA sequence: TGTGCCAGCAGTTTGCAGGGGGCGCCGGAGACCCAGTACTTC. It is translated as CASSLQGAPETQYF.

This clone was recorded a few times. This CDR3 is also generated by other DNA sequences in the sample. The chain has TRBV18 and TRBJ2-5, with 11 bases identical to TRBD1. The trim removed 3 bases at V and 5 bases at J, leaving 5 bases unmatched. Looked up from germline, CDR1 is KGHSH and CDR2 is LQKENI. The CDR3 length is 15 residues. CDR3 nucleotides: TGTGCCAGCTCACCCGGACAGGGGGCTCGGGAGACCCAGTACTTC. Its translation is CASSPGQGARETQYF.

This clone was seen a handful of times. One junction end disagrees with the germline gene, perhaps due to a read error. The chain links TRBV7-9 to TRBJ1-2; maybe TRBD1 (5 bases). The germline V gene encodes CDR1 SEHNR and CDR2 FQNEAQ (reference sequence). The CDR3 runs to 14 residues. CDR3 loop: CASSLGQPTYDYTF. The CDR3 coding sequence is TGTGCCAGCAGCTTAGGACAGCCGACGTATGACTACACCTTC.

J is TRBJ1-2 and V is TRBV11-2; tentatively, D is TRBD1 (5 bases). This CDR3 spans 13 amino acids. CDR1 SGHAT and CDR2 FQNNGV come from the germline V gene. V lost 9 bases, J lost 2 bases, and 13 bases lay in between. CDR3 DNA: TGTGCCAGTCCCTTGGACACCAACTATGGCTACACCTTC. Translating it yields CASPLDTNYGYTF.

Only a few counts were recorded for this clone. V usage is TRBV7-9 and J usage is TRBJ2-3; possible D gene TRBD2, 7 bases. The CDR3 covers 12 residues. Germline CDR1 SEHNR, CDR2 FQNEAQ (reference sequence). V lost 5 bases to trimming and J lost 8 bases, with 11 bases between them. The CDR3, as DNA: TGTGCCAGCAGCGAGGGAGGGGGTACGCAGTATTTT. Protein: CASSEGGGTQYF.

V gene TRBV14 combines with J gene TRBJ2-7; possible D gene TRBD1, 6 bases. CDR3 length: 15 amino acids. With 4 bases removed from V and 3 bases from J, the gap between germline ends came to 16 bases. Per the germline V gene, CDR1 is SGHDN and CDR2 is FVKESK. In nucleotides, the CDR3 is TGTGCCAGCAGCCCAGCAGTTTTCAGGGGCTACGAGCAGTACTTC. Protein product: CASSPAVFRGYEQYF.

A word on this clone: The junction does not match germline at one end; this may be a read error. Here the CDR3 reads CASRYARSQGTQYF. The CDR3 DNA is TGTGCCAGCAGATATGCCCGATCCCAAGGGACCCAGTACTTC. The chain couples TRBV6-5 to TRBJ2-5, with D uncertain. The V gene's germline CDR1 is MNHEY and CDR2 SVGAGI. This CDR3 has 14 amino acids.

This chain connects TRBV4-1 to TRBJ2-1, with 9 bases aligning to TRBD1. V shed 4 bases and J 6 bases; nucleotides not matched to a gene: 7. CDR3 length equals 15 residues. CDR1 is MGHRA and CDR2 is YSYEKL in the germline V gene. In DNA, the CDR3 is TGCGCCAGCAGCCTGGGACAGGGTCTTGCCAATGAGCAGTTCTTC. Encoded protein: CASSLGQGLANEQFF.

The V and J genes are TRBV2 and TRBJ2-3; TRBD1 or TRBD2 may be the D gene (5 bases each). CDR3 length: 15 amino acids. Per the germline V gene, CDR1 is SNHLY and CDR2 is FYNNEI. V was clipped by 0 bases and J by 0 bases, with 7 bases between them. The CDR3 nucleotides read TGTGCCAGCAGTGAAGCGGGGGAAAGCACAGATACGCAGTATTTT. It encodes CASSEAGESTDTQYF.

The chain joins TRBV21-1 to TRBJ2-2. TRBV21-1 is assigned pseudogene status. There are 16 residues in the CDR3. The CDR3 nucleotides are TGTGCCAGCAGCAACCGGACCGACCGGAACACCGGGGAGCTGTTTTTT. Translating it yields CASSNRTDRNTGELFF.

V gene TRBV5-4 combines with J gene TRBJ2-7; TRBD2 matches at 9 bases. Germline values: CDR1 SGHNT, CDR2 YYREEE (reference sequence). This CDR3 contains 13 residues. The J segment lost 2 bases and the V segment lost 7 bases, leaving 4 bases of the junction unmatched. The CDR3 sequence is CASQLAGPYEQYF. CDR3 bases: TGTGCCAGCCAACTAGCGGGTCCCTACGAGCAGTACTTC.

V and J are TRBV7-9 and TRBJ2-2, with a weak D call TRBD1 (6 bases). The CDR3 covers 14 residues. V shed 5 bases and J shed 3 bases, with 10 bases lying between them. Germline V gene lookup returns CDR1 SEHNR and CDR2 FQNEAQ (reference sequence). The CDR3 DNA sequence: TGTGCCAGCAGCGGACAGTCGGACACCGGGGAGCTGTTTTTT. It translates to CASSGQSDTGELFF. Filled out from reference TRBV7-9 and TRBJ2-2, the complete variable domain reads DTGVSQNPRHKITKRGQNVTFRCDPISEHNRLYWYRQTLGQGPEFLTYFQNEAQLEKSRLLSDRFSAERPKGSFSTLEIQRTEQGDSAMYLCASSGQSDTGELFFGEGSRLTVL.